This entry concerns a single T cell receptor beta chain. Its antigen is unknown. The sample belongs to a study of shared clonotypes between healthy human individuals. Naive CD8 cells were CD45RO-negative, positively selected for CCR7, excluding terminally differentiated effector memory CD45RA+ cells. Study-level points and caveats: Larger estimated richness was generally recorded for naive subsets relative to memory subsets.

The table came from immunoSEQ multiplex PCR; TCRdb's copy has only in-frame clones and leaves some out. This sample yields approximately 2,200,000 clones, of which more than 85% are seen a single time; 1.5% to 2% belongs to the top ten. The TCR sequence derives from a man aged 18-30 years in good health. Some clones in this sample may be carry-over from other donors' samples. The sequenced sample consisted of naive CD8+ T cells from PBMCs.

CDR3 DNA: TGTGCCGGGGGCGGACAGGGGGCCGAGGAGACCCAGTACTTC. This encodes CAGGGQGAEETQYF. The chain has TRBV7-9 and TRBJ2-5, with 11 nucleotides matching TRBD1. The V gene's germline CDR1 is SEHNR and CDR2 FQNEAQ (reference sequence). This CDR3 contains 14 residues. Losses at the gene ends were 11 bases for V and 5 bases for J; bases not matched to a gene: 10.